The 21 T cell receptor beta chains given below trace back to one sample, sequenced in a study of blood T cell repertoires in COVID-19. Here immunoSEQ multiplex PCR was the method, and the copy in TCRdb shows in-frame clones only, minus some. In the table there are under 80,000 clones, 70% to 90% of which are singletons. The sample consisted of peripheral blood. These receptors originate from a human donor in a cohort sampled during active COVID-19.

The V and J genes are TRBV9 and TRBJ2-3; a possible D gene is TRBD2 (6 bases). The CDR3 is 15 amino acids. From germline, CDR1 is SGDLS and CDR2 YYNGEE. With 3 bases removed from V and 0 bases from J, the gap between germline ends came to 11 bases. The CDR3 nucleotides are TGTGCCAGCAGCGGGGCGGGGACTAGCACAGATACGCAGTATTTT. Translating it yields CASSGAGTSTDTQYF. Variable domain in full (rest from reference TRBV9 and TRBJ2-3): DSGVTQTPKHLITATGQRVTLRCSPRSGDLSVYWYQQSLDQGLQFLIQYYNGEERAKGNILERFSAQQFPDLHSELNLSSLELGDSALYFCASSGAGTSTDTQYFGPGTRLTVL.

This chain joins TRBV14 and TRBJ2-2; 10 nucleotides match TRBD1. CDR1 SGHDN and CDR2 FVKESK come from the germline V gene. CDR3 length equals 16 residues. Germline trimming cut 7 bases from V and 2 bases from J; bases unmatched to any gene: 7. The CDR3 loop reads CASKKGQGINTGELFF. CDR3 bases: TGTGCCAGCAAGAAGGGACAGGGGATCAACACCGGGGAGCTGTTTTTT.

V and J are TRBV7-2 and TRBJ2-7; 7 nucleotides line up with TRBD2. Trimming took 1 base from V and 6 from J; bases not matched to a gene: 15. Germline lookup yields CDR1 SGHTA and CDR2 FQGNSA. The CDR3 runs to 17 residues. The CDR3 sequence: CASSLVPVTSRRGEQYF. The CDR3, as DNA: TGTGCCAGCAGCTTAGTCCCTGTGACTAGCAGAAGGGGCGAGCAGTACTTC. The variable domain in full, with the rest retrieved from reference TRBV7-2 and TRBJ2-7, is GAGVSQSPSNKVTEKGKDVELRCDPISGHTALYWYRQSLGQGLEFLIYFQGNSAPDKSGLPSDRFSAERTGGSVSTLTIQRTQQEDSAVYLCASSLVPVTSRRGEQYFGPGTRLTVT.

V and J are TRBV12-5 and TRBJ2-3, with 7 bases identical to TRBD1. This CDR3 contains 13 residues. Trimming at V came to 11 bases and at J to 1 base, leaving 6 bases not matched to a gene. Germline V lookup: CDR1 LGHNT, CDR2 FRNRAP. For the CDR3, the DNA is TGTGCTGGAAGGGGGCCCGGCACAGATACGCAGTATTTT. It codes for CAGRGPGTDTQYF. Filled out from reference TRBV12-5 and TRBJ2-3, the complete variable domain reads DARVTQTPRHKVTEMGQEVTMRCQPILGHNTVFWYRQTMMQGLELLAYFRNRAPLDDSGMPKDRFSAEMPDATLATLKIQPSEPRDSAVYFCAGRGPGTDTQYFGPGTRLTVL.

V is TRBV30 and J is TRBJ1-1; 7 bases align to TRBD1. V lost 2 bases and J lost 12; bases outside the gene matches: 6. Germline-derived CDR1 and CDR2 are GTSNPN and SVGIG (reference sequence). The CDR3 consists of 11 residues. As DNA, the CDR3 is TGTGCCTGGAGTACAGGGGATAAGACTTTCTTT. It yields the protein CAWSTGDKTFF.

This chain joins TRBV18 and TRBJ1-2, with D possibly TRBD1 on 6 matching bases. Germline V gene data show CDR1 as KGHSH and CDR2 as LQKENI. The CDR3 is 14 residues long. V lost 6 bases to trimming and J lost 2 bases, with 13 bases between them. CDR3 nucleotide sequence: TGTGCCAGCTCTTCGGGGACATCGAACTATGGCTACACCTTC. This translates into CASSSGTSNYGYTF.

The chain carries TRBV6-6 and TRBJ1-1, with TRBD1 identical over 9 bases. The ends lost 4 bases at V and 5 bases at J; junction bases unmatched: 5. The CDR3 spans 14 residues. CDR1 is MNHNY and CDR2 is SVGAGI in the germline V gene (reference sequence). The CDR3 reads CASSWDRVGTEAFF. The CDR3 DNA reads TGTGCCAGCAGTTGGGACAGGGTGGGTACTGAAGCTTTCTTT.

The rearrangement links TRBV24-1 to TRBJ2-3; D not certain. From germline, CDR1 is KGHDR and CDR2 SFDVKD. The CDR3 extends over 13 amino acids. V was shortened by 6 bases and J by 4 bases, with 10 bases between the two germline ends. CDR3 sequence reads: CATSPTGSDTQYF. CDR3 bases: TGTGCCACCAGTCCCACGGGTTCAGATACGCAGTATTTT.

The chain uses TRBV5-5 and TRBJ1-3, with TRBD1 identical over 7 bases. Germline CDR1 SGHKS, CDR2 YYEKEE (reference sequence). Trimming at V came to 2 bases and at J to 0 bases, leaving 5 bases not matched to a gene. This CDR3 comprises 16 residues. CDR3 protein: CASSLRTGSSGNTIYF. The DNA of the CDR3 is TGTGCCAGCAGCTTACGGACAGGTAGCTCTGGAAACACCATATATTTT.

The chain has TRBV4-3 and TRBJ1-5; tentative D call: TRBD1 (6 bases). Germline V lookup: CDR1 LGHNA, CDR2 YSLEER. The V end was cut by 1 base, the J end by 7 bases, with 14 bases between. This CDR3 has 15 residues. This CDR3 reads CASSQADSLGQPQHF. The CDR3 DNA sequence: TGCGCCAGCAGCCAAGCGGACAGCTTAGGGCAGCCCCAGCATTTT.

This rearrangement joins TRBV18 to TRBJ2-5; 7 bases are a match to TRBD1. The germline CDR1 and CDR2 sequences are KGHSH and LQKENI. V lost 3 bases, J lost 2 bases, and 0 bases stayed unmatched. There are 13 residues in the CDR3. The CDR3 protein is CASSPGQQETQYF. The CDR3 DNA reads TGTGCCAGCTCACCGGGACAGCAAGAGACCCAGTACTTC.

This clone was seen a single time. This CDR3 reads CASSLVGAGILGYTF. CDR3 DNA sequence: TGTGCCAGCAGCTTAGTGGGGGCGGGTATTCTTGGCTACACCTTC. V usage is TRBV7-2 and J usage is TRBJ1-2; D may be TRBD1 (6 bases). Germline V gene sequence: CDR1 SGHTA, CDR2 FQGNSA. There are 15 residues in the CDR3. V gave up 1 base and J gave up 7 bases, with 16 bases separating them.

This chain uses TRBV6-6 with TRBJ1-6; 7 nucleotides match TRBD1. CDR1 and CDR2 (germline): MNHNY, SVGAGI (reference sequence). Trimming took 6 bases from V and 10 from J; bases not matched to a gene: 27. The CDR3 has 20 residues. CDR3 DNA: TGTGCCAGCAGCATAGTATACATCCCATCTCCCCCTCAGGGGGAATCACCCCTCCACTTT. This sequence encodes CASSIVYIPSPPQGESPLHF.

The J gene is TRBJ2-1, the V gene TRBV27; 8 bases line up with TRBD2. The trim removed 5 bases at V and 0 bases at J, leaving 6 bases unmatched. Looked up from germline, CDR1 is MNHEY and CDR2 is SMNVEV (reference sequence). This CDR3 has 16 residues. The CDR3 sequence: CASSLGGGRSYNEQFF. CDR3 DNA sequence: TGTGCCAGCAGTCTGGGCGGGGGGCGCTCCTACAATGAGCAGTTCTTC.

To note about this clone: This sample also contains other DNA sequences that code for the same CDR3. CDR3 coding DNA: TGTGCCAGCAGCGTAGCCAGAACAGATACGCAGTATTTT. It specifies CASSVARTDTQYF. The chain carries TRBV9 and TRBJ2-3; D not certain. This CDR3 contains 13 residues. Germline values: CDR1 SGDLS, CDR2 YYNGEE. Deletions cut 0 bases from V and 3 bases from J, with 5 bases between.

The chain has TRBV19 and TRBJ2-6; unclear D gene. CDR3 length: 18 residues. The V and J ends lost 3 bases and 0 bases respectively, with 15 bases between them. CDR1 LNHDA and CDR2 SQIVND come from the germline V gene (reference sequence). The CDR3 DNA sequence: TGTGCCAGTAGTATTGTTGGCAGGCTCACCTCTGGGGCCAACGTCCTGACTTTC. It specifies CASSIVGRLTSGANVLTF.

This chain uses TRBV28 with TRBJ1-1, with 8 positions matching TRBD1. The germline V gene encodes CDR1 MDHEN and CDR2 SYDVKM. The CDR3 has 14 residues. Trimming took 3 bases from V and 7 from J; bases not matched to a gene: 7. CDR3 amino acids: CASSLSTGGSEAFF. CDR3 in DNA: TGTGCCAGCAGTTTGAGTACAGGGGGAAGTGAAGCTTTCTTT.

CDR3 coding DNA: TGTGCCAGCAGCTTTTGGGACAGCCCACTCAGGGATCAGCCCCAGCATTTT. Its protein is CASSFWDSPLRDQPQHF. The V call is TRBV7-8, the J call TRBJ1-5; 7 bases are a match to TRBD1. The CDR3 extends over 17 amino acids. The V segment lost 3 bases and the J segment 5 bases; nucleotides outside the gene matches: 13. Germline V lookup: CDR1 SGHVS, CDR2 FQNEAQ.

This sequence joins TRBV5-5 and TRBJ1-5, with TRBD1 identical over 7 bases. The V segment lost 0 bases and the J segment 7 bases; nucleotides outside the gene matches: 10. From germline, CDR1 is SGHKS and CDR2 YYEKEE (reference sequence). This CDR3 has 16 amino acids. CDR3 nucleotide sequence: TGTGCCAGCAGCTTGGGTTCAGGGGGTAAAGTACAGCCCCAGCATTTT. Its translation: CASSLGSGGKVQPQHF.

This clone was seen once. The chain joins TRBV28 to TRBJ1-5; maybe TRBD1 (5 bases). This CDR3 spans 13 amino acids. Between the trimmed V and J ends, which lost 7 bases and 4 bases, there was a span of 11 bases. Germline V gene lookup returns CDR1 MDHEN and CDR2 SYDVKM. CDR3 in amino acids: CASTRQNNQPQHF. The DNA for the CDR3 is TGTGCCAGCACTAGACAGAATAATCAGCCCCAGCATTTT.

V and J are TRBV2 and TRBJ1-5, with D perhaps TRBD1 (6 bases). Germline CDR1 is SNHLY and CDR2 is FYNNEI. V lost 8 bases and J lost 3, with 11 bases in between. The CDR3 contains 13 residues. Here the CDR3 DNA reads TGTGCCAGCTCCCAGGGGCACAATCAGCCCCAGCATTTT. Its protein product is CASSQGHNQPQHF.